This T cell receptor beta chain was sequenced for a study of CD8 T cells in Susac syndrome. Background on the study: Patients with Susac syndrome were therapy-naive, treated with corticosteroids, or treated with intravenous immunoglobulin alone when blood was collected.

Patients with Susac syndrome met diagnostic criteria that were recently defined for definite or probable disease. Both CD4+ and CD8+ T cells were negatively isolated, and TEMRA cells underwent FACS enrichment. Reverse transcription of roughly 0.5 to 1 ug RNA was carried out with random hexamers. Multiplex immunoSEQ PCR targeted 54 Vbeta and 13 Jbeta TCR beta segments. TCRdb recomputed calls from the immunoSEQ multiplex PCR reads with MiXCR, one row per CDR3 protein. The data contain 95,000 to 150,000 distinct CDR3 sequences, 90% to 95% of them singletons. V lost 5 bases and J lost 2, with 7 bases in between. The germline CDR1 and CDR2 sequences are SGHDN and FVKESK. The CDR3 has 13 residues.

This sequence originates from a human donor with Susac syndrome. The source material was CD8+ T cells from PBMCs. This sequence joins TRBV14 and TRBJ2-1; D might be TRBD1 or TRBD2, each matching 5 bases. The CDR3 loop is CASSMGAYNEQFF. The CDR3 DNA reads as TGTGCCAGCAGCATGGGGGCCTACAATGAGCAGTTCTTC.